Shown below are 5 T cell receptor beta chains from a single sample sequenced in a study of cytomegalovirus exposure and HLA in healthy donors. Both 60 Vbeta primers and 13 Jbeta primers went into the PCR. Generated by immunoSEQ multiplex PCR, the TCRdb table keeps only in-frame clones and is missing some. The profile covers approximately 40,000 clones, with about 66% appearing a single time and around 20% taken by the ten largest. The specimen sequenced was PBMCs. Source of these receptors: a man in his fifties or sixties in good health and CMV-seropositive.

This clone was seen a handful of times. The chain couples TRBV6-5 to TRBJ1-5, with unresolved D. The germline gives CDR1 MNHEY, CDR2 SVGAGI. The CDR3 totals 15 residues. V gave up 8 bases and J gave up 4 bases, with 18 bases separating them. The chain's CDR3 is CASPEEGGRNQPQHF. The CDR3 DNA is TGTGCCAGCCCGGAGGAGGGAGGGAGGAATCAGCCCCAGCATTTT.

This clone has only one observation. The chain carries TRBV7-9 and TRBJ2-7; unclear D gene. V shed 4 bases and J shed 0 bases, with 10 bases lying between them. Germline assignment: CDR1 SEHNR and CDR2 FQNEAQ (reference sequence). The CDR3 covers 14 residues. CDR3 DNA: TGTGCCAGCAGCTCGTTACTCCCCTCCTACGAGCAGTACTTC. As protein: CASSSLLPSYEQYF.

This clone was counted a few times. This chain links TRBV28 with TRBJ1-2; TRBD1 aligns across 7 bases. This CDR3 has 14 amino acids. Unmatched junction bases numbered 10, after V lost 4 bases and J lost 8 bases. Germline values: CDR1 MDHEN, CDR2 SYDVKM. The DNA for the CDR3 is TGTGCCAGCAGTTCACCCATGGGACAGCGCGGCTACACCTTC. This encodes CASSSPMGQRGYTF.

This chain links TRBV7-8 with TRBJ2-3; 8 bases agree with TRBD2. The CDR3 spans 17 residues. In germline, CDR1 is SGHVS, CDR2 FQNEAQ. With 5 bases clipped from V and 2 bases from J, the junction kept 12 bases outside the gene matches. CDR3 in amino acids: CASSPWTSFGYTDTQYF. In DNA form, the CDR3 reads TGTGCCAGCAGCCCTTGGACTAGCTTTGGGTACACAGATACGCAGTATTTT. Full variable domain (missing parts from reference TRBV7-8 and TRBJ2-3): GAGVSQSPRYKVAKRGQDVALRCDPISGHVSLFWYQQALGQGPEFLTYFQNEAQLDKSGLPSDRFFAERPEGSVSTLKIQRTQQEDSAVYLCASSPWTSFGYTDTQYFGPGTRLTVL.

The CDR3 coding sequence is TGTGCCAGTAGTATAGGAGGGTCTGGGGCCAACGTCCTGACTTTC. This translates into CASSIGGSGANVLTF. The gene calls are TRBV19 and TRBJ2-6; possible D gene TRBD2, 5 bases. CDR3 length: 15 residues. The V end was cut by 1 base, the J end by 1 base, with 5 bases between. Germline CDR1 LNHDA, CDR2 SQIVND (reference sequence). The full variable domain, its missing parts supplied by reference TRBV19 and TRBJ2-6, is DGGITQSPKYLFRKEGQNVTLSCEQNLNHDAMYWYRQDPGQGLRLIYYSQIVNDFQKGDIAEGYSVSREKKESFPLTVTSAQKNPTAFYLCASSIGGSGANVLTFGAGSRLTVL.